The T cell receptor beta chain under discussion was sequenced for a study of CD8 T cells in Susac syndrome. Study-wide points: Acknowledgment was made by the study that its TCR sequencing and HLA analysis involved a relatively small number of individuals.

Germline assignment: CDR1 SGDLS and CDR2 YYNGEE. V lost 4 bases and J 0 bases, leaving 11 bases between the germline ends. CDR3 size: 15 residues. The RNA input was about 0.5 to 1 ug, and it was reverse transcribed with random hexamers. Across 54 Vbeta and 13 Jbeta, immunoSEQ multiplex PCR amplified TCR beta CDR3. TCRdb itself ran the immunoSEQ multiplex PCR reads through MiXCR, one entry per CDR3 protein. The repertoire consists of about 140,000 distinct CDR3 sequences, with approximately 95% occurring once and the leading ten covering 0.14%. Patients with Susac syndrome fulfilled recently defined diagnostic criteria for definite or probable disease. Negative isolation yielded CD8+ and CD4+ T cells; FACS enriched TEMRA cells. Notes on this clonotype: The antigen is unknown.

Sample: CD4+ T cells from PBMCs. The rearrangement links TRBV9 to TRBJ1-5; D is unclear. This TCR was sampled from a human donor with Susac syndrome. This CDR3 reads CASSSGGYSNQPQHF. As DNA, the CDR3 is TGTGCCAGCAGCTCGGGAGGGTATAGCAATCAGCCCCAGCATTTT.